Each of the 14 T cell receptor beta chains below was sequenced from the same sample in a study of cytomegalovirus exposure and HLA in healthy donors. Measured with immunoSEQ multiplex PCR; TCRdb has only the in-frame clones, and not every one. The repertoire holds 200,000 to 300,000 clones, less than 90% seen once, with around 12% in the top ten. Sequencing input: PBMCs. The receptor set was obtained from a young man in good health and CMV-seropositive.

V usage is TRBV28 and J usage is TRBJ2-7; D is unresolved. The germline V gene has CDR1 MDHEN and CDR2 SYDVKM. The V end lost 8 bases, the J end lost 5 bases, and 7 bases lay between the germline ends. This CDR3 spans 10 amino acids. CDR3 in amino acids: CASSTDEQYF. The DNA for the CDR3 is TGTGCCAGCTCGACCGACGAGCAGTACTTC.

This chain connects TRBV2 to TRBJ1-4; D is undetermined. The V end was cut by 2 bases, the J end by 10 bases, with 11 bases between. The CDR3 sequence is 13 residues long. Germline V gene data show CDR1 as SNHLY and CDR2 as FYNNEI. CDR3 bases: TGTGCCAGCAGTGAATTTCACAAAAGAAAACTGTTTTTT. It specifies CASSEFHKRKLFF.

The genes are TRBV6-1 and TRBJ2-7, with 7 positions matching TRBD2. From germline, CDR1 is MNHNS and CDR2 SASEGT. The CDR3 has 14 residues. Losses at the gene ends were 3 bases for V and 0 bases for J; bases not matched to a gene: 2. This chain's CDR3 is CASSEGGNSYEQYF. The CDR3, as DNA: TGTGCCAGCAGTGAGGGAGGGAACTCCTACGAGCAGTACTTC.

J is TRBJ1-2 and V is TRBV6-1; unclear D gene. Trimming removed 2 bases at V and 6 bases at J, with 7 bases between. Germline CDR1 is MNHNS and CDR2 is SASEGT. This CDR3 contains 12 residues. As DNA, the CDR3 is TGTGCCAGCAGTGAAAGAAACGATGGCTACACCTTC. Translating it yields CASSERNDGYTF.

This clone showed up just a few times. The chain links TRBV5-1 to TRBJ2-6; perhaps TRBD1 as D (6 bases). CDR1 SGHRS and CDR2 YFSETQ come from the germline V gene. Trimming removed 3 bases from V and 0 bases from J, with 10 bases in between. The CDR3 extends over 16 amino acids. The CDR3 DNA reads TGCGCCAGCAGCTCAGGACAGTCCTCTGGGGCCAACGTCCTGACTTTC. It specifies CASSSGQSSGANVLTF.

V gene TRBV2 combines with J gene TRBJ1-5, with D unclear. The CDR3 loop spans 15 amino acids. The germline gives CDR1 SNHLY, CDR2 FYNNEI. The germline V and J ends were trimmed by 2 bases and 0 bases, with 8 bases remaining between them. CDR3 sequence reads: CASSETQNSNQPQHF. Written as DNA, the CDR3 is TGTGCCAGCAGTGAAACCCAGAATAGCAATCAGCCCCAGCATTTT.

The V gene is TRBV7-8, the J gene TRBJ1-1; D not certain. Trimming left V 5 bases short and J 7 bases short, with 17 bases between. CDR3 size: 14 residues. Germline V gene lookup returns CDR1 SGHVS and CDR2 FQNEAQ. CDR3 residues: CASSPREGWGEAFF. In DNA, the CDR3 is TGTGCCAGCAGCCCCAGAGAAGGGTGGGGTGAAGCTTTCTTT. The full variable domain, its missing parts supplied by reference TRBV7-8 and TRBJ1-1, is GAGVSQSPRYKVAKRGQDVALRCDPISGHVSLFWYQQALGQGPEFLTYFQNEAQLDKSGLPSDRFFAERPEGSVSTLKIQRTQQEDSAVYLCASSPREGWGEAFFGQGTRLTVV.

The chain couples TRBV10-3 to TRBJ2-7; 7 nucleotides match TRBD2. The V gene end was trimmed by 3 bases and the J gene end by 3 bases; junction bases not matched to a gene: 8. CDR3 length: 15 amino acids. Germline V gives CDR1 ENHRY, CDR2 SYGVKD. The CDR3 DNA follows: TGTGCCATCAGTGATCGGAGCGGGGCAGGCTACGAGCAGTACTTC. It is translated as CAISDRSGAGYEQYF.

V is TRBV5-1 and J is TRBJ2-3; 7 bases align to TRBD2. In germline, CDR1 is SGHRS, CDR2 YFSETQ. The CDR3 runs 16 residues. V shed 0 bases, J shed 4 bases, and the junction held 8 bases outside the gene matches. CDR3 nucleotide sequence: TGCGCCAGCAGCTTGGGGGCGGGAGTCTCGGCAGATACGCAGTATTTT. The encoded protein is CASSLGAGVSADTQYF.

The CDR3 protein is CASSPRLRETQYF. The CDR3 region has the DNA TGTGCCAGCAGCCCACGCCTACGGGAGACCCAGTACTTC. The chain joins TRBV9 to TRBJ2-5; D ambiguous. The germline V and J ends were trimmed by 4 bases and 5 bases, with 12 bases remaining between them. Germline V gene sequence: CDR1 SGDLS, CDR2 YYNGEE. This CDR3 contains 13 residues.

This chain joins TRBV6-5 and TRBJ2-7, with D possibly matching TRBD1 (6 bases). The length of the CDR3 is 14 residues. V lost 6 bases to trimming and J lost 4 bases, with 16 bases between them. Per germline, CDR1 MNHEY and CDR2 SVGAGI. As DNA, the CDR3 is TGTGCCAGCAGCAGGGGTCCAACAGGGTACGAGCAGTACTTC. Translated: CASSRGPTGYEQYF.

The chain recombines TRBV4-2 with TRBJ2-1, with D possibly TRBD2 on 5 matching bases. V was clipped by 1 base and J by 2 bases, with 15 bases between them. This CDR3 comprises 17 residues. The germline V gene has CDR1 LGHNA and CDR2 YNFKEQ. Here the CDR3 reads CASSQVVVAIAYNEQFF. In nucleotides, the CDR3 is TGTGCCAGCAGCCAAGTGGTAGTAGCGATTGCCTACAATGAGCAGTTCTTC.

The CDR3 loop reads CASSLTDYNEQFF. The DNA for the CDR3 is TGTGCCAGCAGTTTAACGGATTACAATGAGCAGTTCTTC. The chain is built from TRBV27 and TRBJ2-1; D gene uncertain. Looked up from germline, CDR1 is MNHEY and CDR2 is SMNVEV (reference sequence). Trimming shortened V by 2 bases and J by 4 bases, and 6 bases separated the two germline ends. This CDR3 is 13 amino acids long.

The V and J genes are TRBV4-2 and TRBJ2-7; the D is unclear. CDR3 length: 11 amino acids. The germline V and J ends were trimmed by 0 bases and 7 bases, with 4 bases remaining between them. Germline V lookup: CDR1 LGHNA, CDR2 YNFKEQ. CDR3 DNA sequence: TGTGCCAGCAGCCAAGATACAGAGCAGTACTTC. Protein product: CASSQDTEQYF.